This T cell receptor (beta chain) comes out of a study of blood T cell repertoires in COVID-19. About the study: Samples came from the United States, Italy and Spain, spanning acute and convalescent COVID-19.

V was cut by 2 bases and J by 1 base, with 14 bases left in between. The CDR3 covers 16 residues. Germline V gene data show CDR1 as MNHEY and CDR2 as SVGAGI. Seattle's enrolled individuals joined amid active infection and were then monitored longitudinally. Some clones are missing from TCRdb's copy, which holds only in-frame ones; the method was immunoSEQ multiplex PCR. Here the sample spans about 170,000 clones, around four fifths being singletons. Sequencing used peripheral blood. This clonotype was sampled from a woman older than 75 with COVID-19, enrolled during active disease. The chain carries TRBV6-5 and TRBJ1-1, with D tentatively TRBD1 (5 bases). The CDR3 DNA reads as TGTGCCAGCAGTTACGGCGGGGGGGGTAAGAACACTGAAGCTTTCTTT. This gives the protein CASSYGGGGKNTEAFF.